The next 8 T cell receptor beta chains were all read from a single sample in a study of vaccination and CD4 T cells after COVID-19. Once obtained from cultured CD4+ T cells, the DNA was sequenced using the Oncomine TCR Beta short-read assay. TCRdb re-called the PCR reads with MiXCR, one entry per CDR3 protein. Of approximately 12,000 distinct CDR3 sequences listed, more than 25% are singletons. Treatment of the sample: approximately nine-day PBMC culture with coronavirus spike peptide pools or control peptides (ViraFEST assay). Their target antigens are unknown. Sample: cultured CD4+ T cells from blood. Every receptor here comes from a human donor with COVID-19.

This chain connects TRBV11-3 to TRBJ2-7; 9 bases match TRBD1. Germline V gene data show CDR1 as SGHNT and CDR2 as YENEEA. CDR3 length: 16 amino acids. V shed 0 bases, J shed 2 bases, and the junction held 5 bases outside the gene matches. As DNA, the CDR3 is TGTGCCAGCAGCTTAGAGGGACAGGGAACCCCCTACGAGCAGTACTTC. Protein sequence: CASSLEGQGTPYEQYF.

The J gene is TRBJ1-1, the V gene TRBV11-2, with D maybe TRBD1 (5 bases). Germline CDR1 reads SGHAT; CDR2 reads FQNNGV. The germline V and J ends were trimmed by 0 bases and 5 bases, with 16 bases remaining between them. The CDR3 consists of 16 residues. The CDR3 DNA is TGTGCCAGCAGCTTAGAGTTTGGCAAAAAGGGGACTGAAGCTTTCTTT. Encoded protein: CASSLEFGKKGTEAFF.

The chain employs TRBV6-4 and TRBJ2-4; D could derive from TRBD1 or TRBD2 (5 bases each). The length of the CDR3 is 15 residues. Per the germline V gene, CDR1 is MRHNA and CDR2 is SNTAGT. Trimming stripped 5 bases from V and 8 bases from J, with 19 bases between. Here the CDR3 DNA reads TGTGCCAGCAGTCCCAACGGGGCAAAGGAGGACATTCAGTACTTC. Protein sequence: CASSPNGAKEDIQYF.

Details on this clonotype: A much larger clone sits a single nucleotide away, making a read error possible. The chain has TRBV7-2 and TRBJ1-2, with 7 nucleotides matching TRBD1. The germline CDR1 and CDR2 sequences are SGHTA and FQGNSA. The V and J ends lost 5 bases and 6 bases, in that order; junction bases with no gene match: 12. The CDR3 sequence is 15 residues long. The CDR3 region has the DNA TGTGCCAGCAGCAAGAGGGGGCGGACCGGGCATGGCTACACCTTC. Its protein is CASSKRGRTGHGYTF.

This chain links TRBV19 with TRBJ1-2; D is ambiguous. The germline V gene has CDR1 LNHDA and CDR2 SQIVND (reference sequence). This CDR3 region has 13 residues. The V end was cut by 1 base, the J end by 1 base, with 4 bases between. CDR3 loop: CASSIGVNYGYTF. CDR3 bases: TGTGCCAGTAGTATAGGGGTTAACTATGGCTACACCTTC.

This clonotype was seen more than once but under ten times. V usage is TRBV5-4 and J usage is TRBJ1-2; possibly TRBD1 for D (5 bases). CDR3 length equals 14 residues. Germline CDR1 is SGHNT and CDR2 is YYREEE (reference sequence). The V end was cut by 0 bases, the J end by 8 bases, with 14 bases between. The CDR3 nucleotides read TGTGCCAGCAGCTTGGATGTCAGGGAGCGCGGCTACACCTTC. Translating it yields CASSLDVRERGYTF.

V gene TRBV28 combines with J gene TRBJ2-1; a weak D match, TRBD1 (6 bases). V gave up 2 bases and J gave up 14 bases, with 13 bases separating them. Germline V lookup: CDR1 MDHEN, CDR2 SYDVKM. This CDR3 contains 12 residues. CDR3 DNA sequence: TGTGCCAGCAGTTTACTTACAGGGTGGGAGTTCTTC. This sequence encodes CASSLLTGWEFF.

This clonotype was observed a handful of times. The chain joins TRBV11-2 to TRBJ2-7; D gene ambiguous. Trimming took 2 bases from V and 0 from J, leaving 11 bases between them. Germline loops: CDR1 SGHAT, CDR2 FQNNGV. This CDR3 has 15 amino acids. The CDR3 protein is CASSLFSRSSYEQYF. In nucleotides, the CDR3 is TGTGCCAGCAGCTTATTTTCGCGGAGCTCCTACGAGCAGTACTTC. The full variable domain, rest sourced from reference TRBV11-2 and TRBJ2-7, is EAGVAQSPRYKIIEKRQSVAFWCNPISGHATLYWYQQILGQGPKLLIQFQNNGVVDDSQLPKDRFSAERLKGVDSTLKIQPAKLEDSAVYLCASSLFSRSSYEQYFGPGTRLTVT.